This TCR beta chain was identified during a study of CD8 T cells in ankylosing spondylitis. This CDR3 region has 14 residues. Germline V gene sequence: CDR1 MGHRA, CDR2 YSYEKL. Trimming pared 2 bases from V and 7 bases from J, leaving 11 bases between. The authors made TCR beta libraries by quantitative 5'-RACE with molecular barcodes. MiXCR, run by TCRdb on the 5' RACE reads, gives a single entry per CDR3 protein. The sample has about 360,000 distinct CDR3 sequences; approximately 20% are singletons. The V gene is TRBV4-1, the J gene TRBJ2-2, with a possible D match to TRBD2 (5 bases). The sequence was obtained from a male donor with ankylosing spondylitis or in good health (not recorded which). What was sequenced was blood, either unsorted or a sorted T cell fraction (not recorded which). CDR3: CASSQRLAVGELFF. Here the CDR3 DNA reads TGCGCCAGCAGCCAACGGCTAGCCGTCGGGGAGCTGTTTTTT.